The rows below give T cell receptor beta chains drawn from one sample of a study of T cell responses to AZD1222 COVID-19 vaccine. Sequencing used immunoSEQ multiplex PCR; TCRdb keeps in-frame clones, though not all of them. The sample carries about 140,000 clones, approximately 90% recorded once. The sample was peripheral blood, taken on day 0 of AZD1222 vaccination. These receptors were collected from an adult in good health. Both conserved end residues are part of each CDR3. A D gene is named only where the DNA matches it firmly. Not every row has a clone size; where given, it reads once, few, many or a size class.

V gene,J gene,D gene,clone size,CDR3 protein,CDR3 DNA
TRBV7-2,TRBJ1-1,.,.,CASSIKRNTEAFF,TGTGCCAGCAGCATTAAAAGGAACACTGAAGCTTTCTTT
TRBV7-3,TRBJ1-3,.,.,CASSPSGSSGNTIYF,TGTGCCAGCAGCCCATCCGGGAGCTCTGGAAACACCATATATTTT
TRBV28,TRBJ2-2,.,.,CASRLGSTGTIRVTGELFF,TGTGCCAGCAGACTAGGGAGTACCGGGACAATAAGGGTAACCGGGGAGCTGTTTTTT
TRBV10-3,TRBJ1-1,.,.,CAISEGGREDTEAFF,TGTGCCATCAGTGAGGGCGGAAGAGAGGACACTGAAGCTTTCTTT
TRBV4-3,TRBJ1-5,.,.,CASSQDGRAGQPQHF,TGCGCCAGCAGCCAAGATGGCAGGGCCGGTCAGCCCCAGCATTTT
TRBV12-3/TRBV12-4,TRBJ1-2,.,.,CASRVGRNGYTF,TGTGCCAGCAGGGTAGGGAGGAATGGCTACACCTTC
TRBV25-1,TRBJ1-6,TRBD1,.,CASSEPGTGGRPPLHF,TGTGCCAGCAGTGAACCCGGGACAGGGGGTCGACCACCCCTCCACTTT
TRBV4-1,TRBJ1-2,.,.,CASSQESGDNYGYTF,TGCGCCAGCAGCCAAGAGTCAGGGGATAACTATGGCTACACCTTC
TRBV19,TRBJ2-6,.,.,CASTIGSGANVLTF,TGTGCCAGTACCATAGGCTCTGGGGCCAACGTCCTGACTTTC
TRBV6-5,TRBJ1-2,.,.,CASSGRLNYGYTF,TGTGCCAGCTCTGGCAGGCTCAACTATGGCTACACCTTC
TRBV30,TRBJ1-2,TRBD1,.,CAWSVLRGRVFGYTF,TGTGCCTGGAGTGTACTAAGGGGGCGAGTTTTCGGCTACACCTTC
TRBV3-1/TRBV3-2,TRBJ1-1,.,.,CASGWTANTEAFF,TGTGCCAGCGGTTGGACAGCGAACACTGAAGCTTTCTTT
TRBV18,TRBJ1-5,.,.,CASSSTGISNQPQHF,TGTGCCAGCTCGTCAACAGGGATAAGCAATCAGCCCCAGCATTTT
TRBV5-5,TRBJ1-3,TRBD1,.,CASSPGQGRNGNTIYF,TGTGCCAGCAGCCCTGGACAGGGACGAAATGGAAACACCATATATTTT
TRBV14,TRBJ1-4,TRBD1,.,CASSDDRGPVGVNEKLFF,TGTGCCAGCAGCGACGACAGGGGGCCCGTGGGGGTGAATGAAAAACTGTTTTTT
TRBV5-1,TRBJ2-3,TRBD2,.,CASSPSGRAGSMLDTQYF,TGCGCCAGCAGCCCTAGCGGGAGAGCCGGATCTATGTTAGATACGCAGTATTTT
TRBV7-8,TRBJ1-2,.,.,CASSPTDQLLSYGYTF,TGTGCCAGCAGCCCAACGGACCAACTCCTCAGCTATGGCTACACCTTC
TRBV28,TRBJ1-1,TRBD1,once,CASSPTGTGKAFF,TGTGCCAGCAGCCCGACAGGGACGGGGAAAGCTTTCTTT
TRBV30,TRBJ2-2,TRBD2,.,CAWSIRASGRITNTGELFF,TGTGCCTGGAGTATTAGAGCCAGCGGGAGGATAACTAACACCGGGGAGCTGTTTTTT
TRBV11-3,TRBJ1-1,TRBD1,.,CASSWDRGAEAFF,TGTGCCAGCAGTTGGGACAGGGGAGCTGAAGCTTTCTTT
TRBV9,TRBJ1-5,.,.,CASSVEPGQPQHF,TGTGCCAGCAGCGTAGAGCCGGGCCAGCCCCAGCATTTT
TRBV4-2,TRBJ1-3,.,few,CASSQDLQHSGNTIYF,TGTGCCAGCAGCCAAGATCTCCAGCACTCTGGAAACACCATATATTTT
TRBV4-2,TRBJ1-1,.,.,CASSQGTTATEAFF,TGTGCCAGCAGCCAAGGTACGACAGCCACTGAAGCTTTCTTT
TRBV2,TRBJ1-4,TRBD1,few,CASSSDRTTNEKLFF,TGTGCCAGCAGTTCGGACAGGACAACTAATGAAAAACTGTTTTTT
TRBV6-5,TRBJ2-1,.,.,CASRASWSNEQFF,TGTGCCAGCAGGGCTAGCTGGTCCAATGAGCAGTTCTTC
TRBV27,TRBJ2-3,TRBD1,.,CASSRDVGTESTDTQYF,TGTGCCAGCAGCCGAGACGTCGGGACAGAAAGCACAGATACGCAGTATTTT